These T cell receptor beta chains were read from a single sample in a study of beta chain features in type 1 diabetes. Repertoires were generated with immunoSEQ multiplex PCR, while TCRdb's copy carries only in-frame clones and drops some. The repertoire holds some 350,000 clones, with over 9% as singletons. Sample: central memory CD4+ T cells from blood. The receptors derive from a man aged 25-45 years with type 1 diabetes. CDR3s include the opening cysteine and the closing phenylalanine or tryptophan. A D gene is named only where the DNA matches it firmly. Size is stated for part of the rows, as once, few or many counts, or as a class when the clone is expanded.

size,D,V,J,DNA,CDR3
.,TRBD1,TRBV27,TRBJ2-7,TGTGCCAGCAGGGACAGGTACGAGCAGTACTTC,CASRDRYEQYF
.,.,TRBV28,TRBJ2-2,TGTGCCAGCAGAGACCCCCGCACCGGGGAGCTGTTTTTT,CASRDPRTGELFF
few,TRBD1,TRBV7-3,TRBJ2-2,TGTGCCAGCAGCATATACAGGGGAAGTGAGAGGCTGTTTTTT,CASSIYRGSERLFF
few,.,TRBV6-1,TRBJ1-5,TGTGCCAGCGTCTATGGCCTCCCTTCCAATCAGCCCCAGCATTTT,CASVYGLPSNQPQHF
.,.,TRBV9,TRBJ2-2,TGTGCCAGCAGCGTAGCGGGTAGCGGTAGCACCGGGGAGCTGTTTTTT,CASSVAGSGSTGELFF
.,.,TRBV11-2,TRBJ1-1,TGTGCCAGCAGCTTAGATGTCGGGCAGGGGAACACTGAAGCTTTCTTT,CASSLDVGQGNTEAFF
many,.,TRBV11-2,TRBJ2-5,TGTGCCAGCAGCTTGTCTGGGGCACGGGAGACCCAGTACTTC,CASSLSGARETQYF
.,.,TRBV9,TRBJ1-3,TGTGCCAGCAGCGTAGCAACACCCCCTGGAAACACCATATATTTT,CASSVATPPGNTIYF
few,TRBD1,TRBV4-3,TRBJ1-5,TGCGCCAGCAGCCAGGACAGGGGCTCACAGCCCCAGCATTTT,CASSQDRGSQPQHF
.,TRBD1,TRBV19,TRBJ1-2,TGTGCCAGTAGTAGGGGACAGGGAGTTGGCTACACCTTC,CASSRGQGVGYTF
many,TRBD2,TRBV19,TRBJ2-2,TGTGCCAGTAGAGAACTAGCGGGAGGCGGGGAGCTGTTTTTT,CASRELAGGGELFF
few,.,TRBV2,TRBJ2-1,TGTGCCAGCAGGGCCGTAAGCTCCTACAATGAGCAGTTCTTC,CASRAVSSYNEQFF
.,TRBD1,TRBV7-2,TRBJ2-5,TGTGCCAGCAGGACGGACAGGGAGACGGAGACCCAGTACTTC,CASRTDRETETQYF
few,.,TRBV10-2,TRBJ2-3,TGCGCCAGCAGTCCCGCGAGTCAGGTCGATACGCAGTATTTT,CASSPASQVDTQYF
few,.,TRBV21-1,TRBJ2-7,TGTGCCAGCAGCAAGGGGGGGGCGGAAGAGTGGGACGAGCAGTACTTC,CASSKGGAEEWDEQYF
.,.,TRBV6-6,TRBJ2-2,TGTGCCAGCAGTTACCATGCAGGCGGGGAGCTGTTTTTT,CASSYHAGGELFF
.,.,TRBV7-2,TRBJ2-3,TGTGCCAGCAGCTCCACGATTTCCACGGATACGCAGTATTTT,CASSSTISTDTQYF
.,.,TRBV14,TRBJ2-1,TGTGCCAGCAGCCAACCTAGCGTATACAATGAGCAGTTCTTC,CASSQPSVYNEQFF
many,TRBD2,TRBV11-2,TRBJ2-1,TGTGCCAGCAGCTTGGCTAGCGGCTACAATGAGCAGTTCTTC,CASSLASGYNEQFF
.,.,TRBV6-1,TRBJ2-7,TGTGCCGGACTCTTCGCGGGAGAGCAGTACTTC,CAGLFAGEQYF
.,.,TRBV6-5,TRBJ2-3,TGTGCCAGCAGTGTCGGCGCATATACGCAGTATTTT,CASSVGAYTQYF
few,TRBD1,TRBV7-2,TRBJ2-7,TGTGCCAGCAGCCCGGGGACAGGGGTTTCCTCCTACGAGCAGTACTTC,CASSPGTGVSSYEQYF
.,.,TRBV4-2,TRBJ2-5,TGTGCCAGCAGCCGCCAGACCGGGGCCCAAGAGACCCAGTACTTC,CASSRQTGAQETQYF
.,TRBD1,TRBV18,TRBJ2-7,TGTGCCAGCTCACCAGGGACAGGGGTCGAGCAGTACTTC,CASSPGTGVEQYF
.,TRBD1,TRBV6-5,TRBJ2-7,TGTGCCAGCAGTCGATCACAGGGGACCTACGAGCAGTACTTC,CASSRSQGTYEQYF
many,TRBD1,TRBV5-4,TRBJ2-1,TGTGCCAGCAGTTCCGGACAGGGGGAATACAATGAGCAGTTCTTC,CASSSGQGEYNEQFF
many,.,TRBV29-1,TRBJ1-5,TGCAGCGTTGAAGTAGGATTTGGTCAGCCCCAGCATTTT,CSVEVGFGQPQHF
few,.,TRBV5-8,TRBJ2-2,TGTGCCAGCAGCTTGGCCGGTGGGCGGGACACCGGGGAGCTGTTTTTT,CASSLAGGRDTGELFF
.,.,TRBV15,TRBJ2-3,TGTGCCACCAGCGGCCTTCATCGGGTCCCCACAGATACGCAGTATTTT,CATSGLHRVPTDTQYF
.,TRBD1,TRBV6-4,TRBJ1-2,TGTGCCAGCAGTGACGGGACAGGATTAAACTATGGCTACACCTTC,CASSDGTGLNYGYTF
.,.,TRBV7-8,TRBJ2-7,TGTGCCAGCAGCTTCTCTTACGAGCAGTACTTC,CASSFSYEQYF
.,TRBD1,TRBV7-2,TRBJ2-2,TGTGCCAGCAGCGACCTCGACAGGGAAGGGGAGCTGTTTTTT,CASSDLDREGELFF
.,.,TRBV6-5,TRBJ2-3,TGTGCCAGCAGTTACGGGGGCACAGATACGCAGTATTTT,CASSYGGTDTQYF
few,TRBD2,TRBV30,TRBJ2-7,TGTGCCTGTTTGGGGGGGAAAGGCTACGAGCAGTACTTC,CACLGGKGYEQYF
.,.,TRBV18,TRBJ1-3,TGTGCCAGCTCACCACCAGGTTTAGGTACGGCCTCTGGAAACACCATATATTTT,CASSPPGLGTASGNTIYF
few,.,TRBV12-5,TRBJ2-3,TGTGCTAGTGGTTTGGAGGAGTGGGATACGCAGTATTTT,CASGLEEWDTQYF
few,.,TRBV29-1,TRBJ1-1,TGCAGCGTTGAAAAGCGGGGGGCGAGCACTGAAGCTTTCTTT,CSVEKRGASTEAFF
many,.,TRBV4-3,TRBJ2-2,TGCGCCAGCAGCCAAGAGGCCTCCAGGCAGAACACCGGGGAGCTGTTTTTT,CASSQEASRQNTGELFF
.,.,TRBV7-2,TRBJ2-7,TGTGCCAGCAGCTTACAGGGGAGGACCTACGAGCAGTACTTC,CASSLQGRTYEQYF
few,.,TRBV6-6,TRBJ1-3,TGTGCCAGCAGGAGCACAGGGTCTGGAAACACCATATATTTT,CASRSTGSGNTIYF
.,TRBD1,TRBV14,TRBJ2-2,TGTGCCAGCAGTACAGGGGTTTCGAGACTGTTTTTT,CASSTGVSRLFF
.,.,TRBV9,TRBJ2-2,TGTGCCAGCAGGCGCAGGGATTACACCGGGGAGCTGTTTTTT,CASRRRDYTGELFF
.,.,TRBV4-2,TRBJ2-2,TGTGCCAGCAGCTTAGTGCATACTACCGGGGAGCTGTTTTTT,CASSLVHTTGELFF
.,.,TRBV28,TRBJ2-5,TGTGCCAGCAGTCGCCGGGGGGAGACCCAGTACTTC,CASSRRGETQYF
.,.,TRBV9,TRBJ2-3,TGTGCCAGCAGCGCCCCAGGCGATACGCAGTATTTT,CASSAPGDTQYF
few,.,TRBV2,TRBJ2-3,TGTGCCAGCAGGCTGGCTAGTGGTGCAGATACGCAGTATTTT,CASRLASGADTQYF
few,.,TRBV5-1,TRBJ1-5,TGCGCCAGCAGCTTGGGTGGGTGGGGTAGCAATCAGCCCCAGCATTTT,CASSLGGWGSNQPQHF
.,.,TRBV7-2,TRBJ2-6,TGTGCCAGCAGCCCAACCCTCTCTGGGGCCAACGTCCTGACTTTC,CASSPTLSGANVLTF
few,TRBD2,TRBV5-1,TRBJ2-2,TGCGCCAGTACTAGCGGGGCGAACACCGGGGAGCTGTTTTTT,CASTSGANTGELFF
.,TRBD2,TRBV19,TRBJ2-4,TGTGCCAGTAGTGTCGGACTAGCGGGAGGGAACATTCAGTACTTC,CASSVGLAGGNIQYF
few,.,TRBV9,TRBJ1-2,TGTGCCAGCAGCGTAGGGGGCTCAGGAAGATCCCTCGGTGGCTACACCTTC,CASSVGGSGRSLGGYTF
.,.,TRBV7-9,TRBJ2-2,TGTGCCAGCATCACCTGGGCAGCGAACACCGGGGAGCTGTTTTTT,CASITWAANTGELFF
few,.,TRBV29-1,TRBJ2-6,TGCAGCGTTGAAGAAGGGGCTGGGGCCAACGTCCTGACTTTC,CSVEEGAGANVLTF
few,.,TRBV6-5,TRBJ2-7,TGTGCCAGCAGTTCCGCTTCCACCTACGAGCAGTACTTC,CASSSASTYEQYF
few,.,TRBV27,TRBJ2-5,TGTGCCAGCAGGCGGCTCCGCCAAGAGACCCAGTACTTC,CASRRLRQETQYF
many,TRBD1,TRBV19,TRBJ2-5,TGTGCCAGTAGTACAGGACAGGTCCTCGCCCAAGAGACCCAGTACTTC,CASSTGQVLAQETQYF
few,.,TRBV9,TRBJ1-4,TGTGCCAGCAGCGTAGGCTTGGGCAGGAAAGAAAAACTGTTTTTT,CASSVGLGRKEKLFF
.,.,TRBV6-1,TRBJ2-3,TGTGCCAGCAGTGACAGGGGCCCCGATACGCAGTATTTT,CASSDRGPDTQYF
.,TRBD2,TRBV7-2,TRBJ2-7,TGTGCCAGCAGCCCTACAACGGTAATAGCGGGGCTATACGAGCAGTACTTC,CASSPTTVIAGLYEQYF
few,TRBD1,TRBV6-6,TRBJ1-2,TGTGCCAGCAGCTCGACAGGGGAGAAGGGCTACACCTTC,CASSSTGEKGYTF